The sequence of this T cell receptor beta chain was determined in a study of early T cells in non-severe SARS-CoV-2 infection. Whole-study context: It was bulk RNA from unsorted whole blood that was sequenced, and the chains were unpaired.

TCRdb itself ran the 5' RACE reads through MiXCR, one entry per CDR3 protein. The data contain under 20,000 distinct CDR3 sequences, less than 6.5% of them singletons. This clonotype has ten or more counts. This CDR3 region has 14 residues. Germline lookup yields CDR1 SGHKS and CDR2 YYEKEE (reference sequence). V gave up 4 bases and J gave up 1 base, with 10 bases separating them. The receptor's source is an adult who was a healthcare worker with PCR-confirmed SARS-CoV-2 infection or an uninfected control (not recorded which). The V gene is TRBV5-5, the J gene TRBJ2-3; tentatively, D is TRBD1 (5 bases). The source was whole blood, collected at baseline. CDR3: CASSLEGGTDTQYF. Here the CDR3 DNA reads TGTGCCAGCAGCCTGGAAGGGGGCACAGATACGCAGTATTTT.